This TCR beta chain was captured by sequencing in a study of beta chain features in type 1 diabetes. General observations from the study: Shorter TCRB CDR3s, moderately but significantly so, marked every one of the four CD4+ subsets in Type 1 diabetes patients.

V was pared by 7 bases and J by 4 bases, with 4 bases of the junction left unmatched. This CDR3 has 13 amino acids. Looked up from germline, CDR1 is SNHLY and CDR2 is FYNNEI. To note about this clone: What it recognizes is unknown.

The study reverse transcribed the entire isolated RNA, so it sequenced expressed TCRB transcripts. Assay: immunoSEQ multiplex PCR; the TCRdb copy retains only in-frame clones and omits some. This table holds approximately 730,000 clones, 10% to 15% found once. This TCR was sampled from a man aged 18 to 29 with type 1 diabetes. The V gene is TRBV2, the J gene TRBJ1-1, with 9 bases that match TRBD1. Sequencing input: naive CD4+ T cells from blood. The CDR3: CASTGQGSTEAFF. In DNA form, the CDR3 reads TGTGCCAGCACCGGACAGGGGAGCACTGAAGCTTTCTTT.